The clone carrying this T cell receptor beta chain is a singleton in its sample. What it binds is not known. The gene names here belong to mouse. The CDR3 extends 1 residue past the end of the read, so its final part is completed from the germline J gene. This entry is derived from a study of tissue T cells after allogeneic stem cell transplantation. Germline V CDR1 and CDR2: LGHNA, YSYQKL. This CDR3 is built from 13 residues. The V end was cut by 1 base, the J end by 6 bases, with 8 bases between. The repertoire was sequenced with immunoSEQ multiplex PCR; TCRdb's copy has only in-frame clones and lacks some. The sample has approximately 45,000 clones, over 70% seen once. Study-level results: Some tissue clones might be persisting host cells; their alloreactivity or antigen specificity was not determined.

The chain is built from TRBV2 and TRBJ2-5; D is possibly TRBD1 (5 bases). Sequencing was done on a sample of sorted cells pooled from one or two spleens. This receptor was obtained from a pool of C57BL/6 mice in good health. The DNA read from the CDR3 is TGTGCCAGCAGCCAAGTGAGGGGTGACACCCAGTAC. Its translation is CASSQVRGDTQY. In full, the CDR3 is CASSQVRGDTQYF.